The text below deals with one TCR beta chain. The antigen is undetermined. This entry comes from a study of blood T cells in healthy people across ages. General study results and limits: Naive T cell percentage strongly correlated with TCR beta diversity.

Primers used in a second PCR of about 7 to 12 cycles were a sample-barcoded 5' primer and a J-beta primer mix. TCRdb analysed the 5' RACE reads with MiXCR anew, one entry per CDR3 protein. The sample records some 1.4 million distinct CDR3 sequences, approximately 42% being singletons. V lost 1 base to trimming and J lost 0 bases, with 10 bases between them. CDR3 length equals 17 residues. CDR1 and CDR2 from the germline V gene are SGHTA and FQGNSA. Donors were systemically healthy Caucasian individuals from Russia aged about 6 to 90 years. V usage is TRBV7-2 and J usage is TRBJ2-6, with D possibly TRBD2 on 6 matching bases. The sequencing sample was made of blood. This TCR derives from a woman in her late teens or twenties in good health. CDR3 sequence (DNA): TGTGCCAGCAGCTTAGGGGCGGGGAACTCTGGGGCCAACGTCCTGACTTTC. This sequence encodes CASSLGAGNSGANVLTF.